What follows are 17 T cell receptor beta chains derived from one specimen sequenced in a study of T cells after yellow fever vaccination. Using its own MiXCR run on the 5' RACE reads, TCRdb lists one record per CDR3 protein. The table includes about 340,000 distinct CDR3 sequences, almost 4% detected once. Sequencing was performed on PBMCs, taken 5 days after the yellow fever booster vaccination. Source of these receptors: a man between 18 and 35 years old who received the YFV17D yellow fever vaccine.

The rearrangement uses TRBV7-2 and TRBJ1-6; D perhaps matches TRBD1 (5 bases). Germline CDR1 reads SGHTA; CDR2 reads FQGNSA. The CDR3 covers 11 residues. The V and J ends lost 3 bases and 17 bases respectively, with 11 bases between them. The CDR3 loop reads CASSLGVGIHF. In nucleotides, the CDR3 is TGTGCCAGCAGCTTGGGGGTAGGGATCCACTTT. The full variable domain, in which reference TRBV7-2 and TRBJ1-6 provide the parts outside the CDR3, is GAGVSQSPSNKVTEKGKDVELRCDPISGHTALYWYRQSLGQGLEFLIYFQGNSAPDKSGLPSDRFSAERTGGSVSTLTIQRTQQEDSAVYLCASSLGVGIHFGNGTRLTVT.

This clonotype was counted only a few times. V and J are TRBV5-6 and TRBJ1-5, with a weak D call TRBD1 (5 bases). Trimming stripped 1 base from V and 7 bases from J, with 9 bases between. The CDR3 is 13 residues long. Germline CDR1 reads SGHDT; CDR2 reads YYEEEE. This chain's CDR3 is CASSLWGVQPQHF. The CDR3 DNA sequence: TGTGCCAGCAGCTTGTGGGGGGTCCAGCCCCAGCATTTT.

This clonotype was seen many times. The J gene is TRBJ2-5, the V gene TRBV7-2; the D is unclear. Trimming shortened V by 1 base and J by 9 bases, and 12 bases separated the two germline ends. Germline V CDR1 and CDR2: SGHTA, FQGNSA. The CDR3 is 13 residues long. CDR3 coding DNA: TGTGCCAGCAGCTTAGTTGGTGTAACGCCCCAGTACTTC. Its translation: CASSLVGVTPQYF.

This clonotype was observed at least ten times. This chain links TRBV7-9 with TRBJ1-6; D is ambiguous. Looked up from germline, CDR1 is SEHNR and CDR2 is FQNEAQ (reference sequence). With 4 bases removed from V and 0 bases from J, the gap between germline ends came to 13 bases. The CDR3 covers 17 residues. The CDR3 nucleotides are TGTGCCAGCAGCTGGGGTCAGGCGAGCTCCTATAATTCACCCCTCCACTTT. Its translation: CASSWGQASSYNSPLHF.

This clonotype was counted at least ten times. CDR3 in amino acids: CASSAGQANYGYTF. CDR3 bases: TGTGCCAGCAGTGCGGGACAAGCTAACTATGGCTACACCTTC. The chain employs TRBV12-3 or TRBV12-4 and TRBJ1-2; D perhaps matches TRBD1 (6 bases). Deletions cut 5 bases from V and 0 bases from J, with 10 bases between. The CDR3 runs to 14 residues.

There are many counts of this clonotype. The chain carries TRBV5-1 and TRBJ2-5, with D unclear. The CDR3 is 13 amino acids. CDR1 and CDR2 (germline): SGHRS, YFSETQ. The germline V and J ends were trimmed by 1 base and 6 bases, with 10 bases remaining between them. The CDR3 DNA reads as TGCGCCAGCAGCTTGAGGGCATTACAGACCCAGTACTTC. Protein sequence: CASSLRALQTQYF.

This chain connects TRBV11-3 to TRBJ2-5; D tentatively fits TRBD1 or TRBD2 (5 bases each). Germline values: CDR1 SGHNT, CDR2 YENEEA. Trimming stripped 3 bases from V and 5 bases from J, with 16 bases between. The CDR3 runs 15 residues. CDR3 in DNA: TGTGCCAGCAGCTTTTCCGGGACGGTGGGGGAGACCCAGTACTTC. Translation: CASSFSGTVGETQYF.

This clonotype was counted at least ten times. V gene TRBV5-1 combines with J gene TRBJ1-1; D call uncertain. In germline, CDR1 is SGHRS, CDR2 YFSETQ. The CDR3 is 13 residues long. Trimming took off 5 bases at V and 1 base at J, with 9 bases between the two ends. The CDR3 region has the DNA TGCGCCAGCAGTCAGGAGCAGAACACTGAAGCTTTCTTT. Its protein product is CASSQEQNTEAFF.

This clonotype was seen ten or more times. The V and J genes are TRBV28 and TRBJ2-4; D is perhaps TRBD2 (6 bases). The CDR3 spans 16 residues. The V end lost 6 bases, the J end lost 0 bases, and 15 bases lay between the germline ends. The germline V gene has CDR1 MDHEN and CDR2 SYDVKM. The CDR3 reads CASSPPGDLAKNIQYF. The CDR3 coding sequence is TGTGCCAGCAGCCCCCCGGGAGATTTAGCCAAAAACATTCAGTACTTC.

There are many counts of this clonotype. This rearrangement joins TRBV2 to TRBJ2-1; D is ambiguous. Deletions cut 2 bases from V and 15 bases from J, with 14 bases between. Germline V gives CDR1 SNHLY, CDR2 FYNNEI. The CDR3 is 12 residues long. This CDR3 reads CASSETPSRGFF. Written as DNA, the CDR3 is TGTGCCAGCAGTGAAACGCCTTCACGAGGGTTCTTC.

This clonotype was counted only a few times. V and J are TRBV20-1 and TRBJ1-2; weak D call: TRBD1 (6 bases). V dropped 6 bases and J dropped 7 bases, with 18 bases sitting between them. Germline lookup yields CDR1 DFQATT and CDR2 SNEGSKA (reference sequence). The CDR3 loop spans 13 amino acids. The CDR3 coding sequence is TGCAGTGCCTTAGAAGGACAGACTTCTGGCTACACCTTC. Translation gives CSALEGQTSGYTF.

The gene calls are TRBV5-1 and TRBJ2-5; a possible D gene is TRBD1 (5 bases). V was cut by 0 bases and J by 0 bases, with 12 bases left in between. The CDR3 length is 16 residues. CDR1 is SGHRS, CDR2 YFSETQ, per germline. DNA of the CDR3: TGCGCCAGCAGCTTGGGAGGTGACAGACACCAAGAGACCCAGTACTTC. It yields the protein CASSLGGDRHQETQYF. The full variable domain, rest sourced from reference TRBV5-1 and TRBJ2-5, is KAGVTQTPRYLIKTRGQQVTLSCSPISGHRSVSWYQQTPGQGLQFLFEYFSETQRNKGNFPGRFSGRQFSNSRSEMNVSTLELGDSALYLCASSLGGDRHQETQYFGPGTRLLVL.

This clonotype was seen more than once but under ten times. The J gene is TRBJ2-6, the V gene TRBV19; tentative D call: TRBD1 (5 bases). The CDR3 contains 15 residues. The germline V gene encodes CDR1 LNHDA and CDR2 SQIVND (reference sequence). V gave up 6 bases and J gave up 5 bases, with 14 bases separating them. The CDR3 DNA reads TGTGCCAGTAGCAGCAGGGTCGTGAGGGCCAACGTCCTGACTTTC. Translating gives CASSSRVVRANVLTF.

The genes are TRBV20-1 and TRBJ2-7, with 10 bases fitting TRBD1. CDR1 DFQATT and CDR2 SNEGSKA come from the germline V gene (reference sequence). V shed 4 bases, J shed 4 bases, and the junction held 7 bases outside the gene matches. The CDR3 totals 14 residues. CDR3 loop: CSATPGTGAYEQYV. CDR3 in DNA: TGCAGTGCTACTCCCGGGACAGGGGCTTACGAGCAGTACGTC.

This clonotype was observed a handful of times. The V gene is TRBV6-1, the J gene TRBJ2-2, with TRBD2 identical over 8 bases. Trimming cost V 5 bases and J 6 bases; bases outside gene matches: 26. Germline V gives CDR1 MNHNS, CDR2 SASEGT. This CDR3 is built from 21 residues. CDR3 amino acids: CASSRGPGGGSVVRVAGELFF. CDR3 sequence (DNA): TGTGCCAGCAGTCGGGGTCCCGGCGGGGGGTCAGTTGTCCGGGTTGCCGGGGAGCTGTTTTTT.

This clonotype has ten or more counts. The rearrangement joins TRBV7-9 to TRBJ2-5; TRBD2 matches 8 bases. This CDR3 is built from 15 residues. Germline V lookup: CDR1 SEHNR, CDR2 FQNEAQ (reference sequence). V trimming: 4 bases; J trimming: 2 bases; junction bases outside the gene matches: 6. CDR3: CASSSSRGDQETQYF. CDR3 sequence (DNA): TGTGCCAGCAGCTCCTCGCGGGGGGATCAAGAGACCCAGTACTTC.

This clonotype came up many times. The V call is TRBV5-1, the J call TRBJ2-5; perhaps D is TRBD1 or TRBD2 (5 bases each). Trimming removed 2 bases at V and 2 bases at J, with 10 bases between. The germline V gene has CDR1 SGHRS and CDR2 YFSETQ. The CDR3 has 14 residues. CDR3 bases: TGCGCCAGCAGCTTCGGGGCTGGTCAAGAGACCCAGTACTTC. Translated, it gives CASSFGAGQETQYF.